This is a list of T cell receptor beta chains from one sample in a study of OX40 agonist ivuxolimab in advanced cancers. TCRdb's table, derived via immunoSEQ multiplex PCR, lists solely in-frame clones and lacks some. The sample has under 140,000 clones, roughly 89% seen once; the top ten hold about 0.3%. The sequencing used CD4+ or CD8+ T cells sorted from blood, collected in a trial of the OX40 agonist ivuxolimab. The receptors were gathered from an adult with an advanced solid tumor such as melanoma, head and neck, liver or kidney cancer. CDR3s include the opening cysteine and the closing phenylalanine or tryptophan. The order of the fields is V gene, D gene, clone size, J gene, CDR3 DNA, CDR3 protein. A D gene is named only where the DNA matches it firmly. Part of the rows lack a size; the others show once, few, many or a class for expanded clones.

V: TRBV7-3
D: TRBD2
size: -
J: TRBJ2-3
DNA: TGTGCCAGCAGCTTCAGCGGGGGCGGTCGCGGGTACCCTAGCACAGATACGCAGTATTTT
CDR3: CASSFSGGGRGYPSTDTQYF

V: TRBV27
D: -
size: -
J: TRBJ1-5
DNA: TGTGCCAGCAGTTTTTGGGGGGGGGATAGCAATCAGCCCCAGCATTTT
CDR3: CASSFWGGDSNQPQHF

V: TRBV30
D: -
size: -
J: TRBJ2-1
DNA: TGTGCCTGGAGTGTTTTAAACTCGTCCCCCTACAATGAGCAGTTCTTC
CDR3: CAWSVLNSSPYNEQFF

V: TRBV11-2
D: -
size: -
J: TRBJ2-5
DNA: TGTGCCAGCAGCTCAGGGTCTAAAGAGACCCAGTACTTC
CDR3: CASSSGSKETQYF

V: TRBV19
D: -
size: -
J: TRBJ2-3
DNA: TGTGCCAGTAGTATAGTGAATACGCAGTATTTT
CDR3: CASSIVNTQYF

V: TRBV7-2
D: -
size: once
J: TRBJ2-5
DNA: TGTGCCAGCAGCCTATTTGCAGGAGAGACCCAGTACTTC
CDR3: CASSLFAGETQYF

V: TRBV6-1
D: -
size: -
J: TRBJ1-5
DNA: TGTGCCAGCAGTTCCAGGGGAAGAGGGCAGCCCCAGCATTTT
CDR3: CASSSRGRGQPQHF

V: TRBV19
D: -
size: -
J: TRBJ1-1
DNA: TGTGCCAGTAAATTTTACCCGGGACGGGACACTGAAGCTTTCTTT
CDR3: CASKFYPGRDTEAFF

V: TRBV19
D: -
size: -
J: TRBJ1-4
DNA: TGTGCCAGGGGGTTTTTAGGAGGAGATAATGAAAAACTGTTTTTT
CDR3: CARGFLGGDNEKLFF

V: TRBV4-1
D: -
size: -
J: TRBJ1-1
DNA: TGCGCCAGCAGCCCGAACGGGGGGGCAGGAGAAACTGAAGCTTTCTTT
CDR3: CASSPNGGAGETEAFF

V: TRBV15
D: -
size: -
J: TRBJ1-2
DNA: TGTGCCACCAGCAGAGATGTCATAGCAGCCGGGAATGGCTACACCTTC
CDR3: CATSRDVIAAGNGYTF

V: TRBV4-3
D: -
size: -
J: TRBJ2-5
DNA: TGCGCCAGCAGCCAAGATCTCTCCGGGGGGACCCAGTACTTC
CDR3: CASSQDLSGGTQYF

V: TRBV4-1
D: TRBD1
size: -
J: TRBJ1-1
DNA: TGCGCCAGCAGCCAAGGCCAGGGGGCCGGGGCTTTCTTT
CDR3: CASSQGQGAGAFF

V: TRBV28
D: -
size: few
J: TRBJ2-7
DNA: TGTGCCAGCCCCCGCCACGAGCAGTACTTC
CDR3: CASPRHEQYF

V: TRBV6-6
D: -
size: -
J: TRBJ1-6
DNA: TGTGCCAGCAGTTTCCGGAGCAATTCACCCCTCCACTTT
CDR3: CASSFRSNSPLHF

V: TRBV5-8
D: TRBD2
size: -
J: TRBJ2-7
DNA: TGTGCCAGCAGCCGGAGCGGGGGGAGCTCCTACGAGCAGTACTTC
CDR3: CASSRSGGSSYEQYF

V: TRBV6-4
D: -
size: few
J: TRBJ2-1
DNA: TGTGCCAGCAGTGCTTTTGGGGAAACCAATGAGCAGTTCTTC
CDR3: CASSAFGETNEQFF

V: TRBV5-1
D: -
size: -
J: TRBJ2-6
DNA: TGCGCCAGCACCTTGGCGGGGAGCGGGGCCAACGTCCTGACTTTC
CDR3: CASTLAGSGANVLTF

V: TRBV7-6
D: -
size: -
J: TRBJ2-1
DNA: TGTGCCAGCAGCTTATCGGGGTACAATGAGCAGTTCTTC
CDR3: CASSLSGYNEQFF

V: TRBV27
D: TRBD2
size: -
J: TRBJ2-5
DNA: TGTGCCAGCAGGACTAGCACAAAAGAGACCCAGTACTTC
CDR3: CASRTSTKETQYF

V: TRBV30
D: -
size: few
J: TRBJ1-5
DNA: TGTGCCTGGAGTGTAGCCTACGAGCAGCCCCAGCATTTT
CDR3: CAWSVAYEQPQHF

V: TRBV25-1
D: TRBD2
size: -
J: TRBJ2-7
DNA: TGTGCCAGCAGTCTCGGTCGGGAGGGGGTCTACGAGCAGTACTTC
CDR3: CASSLGREGVYEQYF

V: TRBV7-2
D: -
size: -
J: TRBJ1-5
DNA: TGTGCCAGCAGTACCGGGGCCAGACTTGGCAATCAGCCCCAGCATTTT
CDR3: CASSTGARLGNQPQHF